This T cell receptor (beta chain) comes out of a study of T cell responses to AZD1222 COVID-19 vaccine. Study details: Both about-4-week and about-12-week second-dose recipients were combined.

Study results and limitations: Unmutated variant regions reportedly attract nearly half of all spike-specific TCRs. Seropositive status at baseline applied to only 5 to 7 AZD1222 recipients.

In regard to this clone: Its specificity is unknown.

The method was immunoSEQ multiplex PCR; TCRdb's version includes in-frame clones alone and lacks a portion of them. The sample lists 75,000 to 100,000 clones, roughly 90% occurring once. This TCR derives from an adult in good health. Specimen: peripheral blood, collected on day 0 of AZD1222 vaccination.

In DNA, the CDR3 is TGTGCCAGCAGTTACGGCCAGAACACTGAAGCTTTCTTT. Amino acid sequence: CASSYGQNTEAFF. The J gene is TRBJ1-1, the V gene TRBV2, with D unresolved. Trimming removed 5 bases from V and 1 base from J, with 8 bases in between. The CDR3 length is 13 residues. Germline V gives CDR1 SNHLY, CDR2 FYNNEI.